This T cell receptor beta chain was retrieved from a study of T cell repertoires in cytomegalovirus infection. Each CDR3 protein gets one entry after TCRdb re-called the reads with MiXCR. The data show about 100,000 distinct CDR3 sequences, 20% to 30% seen once. This clonotype was counted a few times. The CDR3 totals 13 residues. Germline V gives CDR1 SEHNR, CDR2 FQNEAQ (reference sequence). Trimming took 4 bases from V and 5 from J, leaving 11 bases between them. This receptor was taken from a human donor in good health (CMV status not recorded). Some clones in this sample may be carry-over from other donors' samples. The sequenced sample was CD8+ T cells from PBMCs. The V and J genes are TRBV7-9 and TRBJ1-1; D call uncertain. The CDR3 nucleotides are TGTGCCAGCAGCTACGACACGGGGACTGAAGCTTTCTTT. Protein product: CASSYDTGTEAFF. Full variable domain (outside the CDR3, taken from reference TRBV7-9 and TRBJ1-1): DTGVSQNPRHKITKRGQNVTFRCDPISEHNRLYWYRQTLGQGPEFLTYFQNEAQLEKSRLLSDRFSAERPKGSFSTLEIQRTEQGDSAMYLCASSYDTGTEAFFGQGTRLTVV.